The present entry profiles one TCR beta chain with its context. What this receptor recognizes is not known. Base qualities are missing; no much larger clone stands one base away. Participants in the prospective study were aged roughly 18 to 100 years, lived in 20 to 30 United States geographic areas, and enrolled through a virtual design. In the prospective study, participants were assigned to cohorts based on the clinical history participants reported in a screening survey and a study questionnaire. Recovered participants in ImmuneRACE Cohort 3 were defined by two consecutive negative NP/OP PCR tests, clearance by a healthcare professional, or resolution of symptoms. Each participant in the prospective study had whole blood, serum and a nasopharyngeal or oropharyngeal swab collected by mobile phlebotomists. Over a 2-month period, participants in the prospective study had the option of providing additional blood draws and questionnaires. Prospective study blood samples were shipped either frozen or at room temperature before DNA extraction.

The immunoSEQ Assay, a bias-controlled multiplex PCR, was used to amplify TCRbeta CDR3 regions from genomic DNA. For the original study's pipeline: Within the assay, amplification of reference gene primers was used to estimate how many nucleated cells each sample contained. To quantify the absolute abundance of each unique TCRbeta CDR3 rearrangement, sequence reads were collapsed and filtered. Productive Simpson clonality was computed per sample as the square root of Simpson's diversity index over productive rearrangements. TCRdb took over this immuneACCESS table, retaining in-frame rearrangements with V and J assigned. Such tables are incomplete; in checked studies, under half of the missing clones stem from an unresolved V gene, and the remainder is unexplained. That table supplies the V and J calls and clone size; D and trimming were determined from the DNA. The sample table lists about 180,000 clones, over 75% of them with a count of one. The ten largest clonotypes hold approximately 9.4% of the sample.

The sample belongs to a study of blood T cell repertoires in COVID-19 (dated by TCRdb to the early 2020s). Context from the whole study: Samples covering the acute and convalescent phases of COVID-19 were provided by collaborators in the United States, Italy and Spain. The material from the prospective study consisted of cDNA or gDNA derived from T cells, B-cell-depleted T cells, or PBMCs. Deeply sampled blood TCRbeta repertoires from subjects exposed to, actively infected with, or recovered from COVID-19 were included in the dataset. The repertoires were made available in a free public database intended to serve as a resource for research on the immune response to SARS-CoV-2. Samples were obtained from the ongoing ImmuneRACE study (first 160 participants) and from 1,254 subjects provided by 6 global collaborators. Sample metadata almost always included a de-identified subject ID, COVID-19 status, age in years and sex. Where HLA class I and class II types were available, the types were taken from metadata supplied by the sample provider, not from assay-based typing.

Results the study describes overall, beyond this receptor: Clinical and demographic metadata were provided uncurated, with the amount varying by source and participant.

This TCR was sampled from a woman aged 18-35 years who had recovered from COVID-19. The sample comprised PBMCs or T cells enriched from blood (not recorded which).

The DNA sequence is as follows: TGTGCCAGCAGCCAAGGGGGGCAGGGGGGTGAAAAACTGTTTTTT. This encodes CASSQGGQGGEKLFF. The rearrangement combines TRBV3-1 (or the pseudogene TRBV3-2) with TRBJ1-4; TRBD1 fits 7 bases in the junction. V loses 1 base at its end and J loses 7 bases; junction bases beyond the gene matches: 6. Based on the germline V gene (reference sequence), the CDR1 and CDR2 sequences are LGHDT and YNNKEL. CDR3 length: 15 amino acids, cysteine to phenylalanine. Just CDR3 DNA is preserved here, 45 bases in frame from base 1.